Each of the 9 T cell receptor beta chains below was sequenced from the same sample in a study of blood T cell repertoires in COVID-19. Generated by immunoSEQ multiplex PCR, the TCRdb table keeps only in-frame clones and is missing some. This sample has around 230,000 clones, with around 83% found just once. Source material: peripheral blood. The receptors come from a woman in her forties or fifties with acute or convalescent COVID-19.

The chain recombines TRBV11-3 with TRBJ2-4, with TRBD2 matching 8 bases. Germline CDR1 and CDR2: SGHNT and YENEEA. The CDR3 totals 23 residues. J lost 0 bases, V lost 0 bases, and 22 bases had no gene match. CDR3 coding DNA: TGTGCCAGCAGCTTAGATATAGCCTTGGTCAGCGGGAGAGAATCCGGAGCCAAAAACATTCAGTACTTC. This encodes CASSLDIALVSGRESGAKNIQYF.

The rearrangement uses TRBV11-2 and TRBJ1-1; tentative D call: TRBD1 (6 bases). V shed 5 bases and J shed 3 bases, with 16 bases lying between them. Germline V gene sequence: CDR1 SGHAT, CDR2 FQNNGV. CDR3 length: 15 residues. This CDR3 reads CASSLRWAGDTEAFF. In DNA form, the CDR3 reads TGTGCCAGCAGCCTCAGGTGGGCAGGGGACACTGAAGCTTTCTTT. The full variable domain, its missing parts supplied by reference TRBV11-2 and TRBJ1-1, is EAGVAQSPRYKIIEKRQSVAFWCNPISGHATLYWYQQILGQGPKLLIQFQNNGVVDDSQLPKDRFSAERLKGVDSTLKIQPAKLEDSAVYLCASSLRWAGDTEAFFGQGTRLTVV.

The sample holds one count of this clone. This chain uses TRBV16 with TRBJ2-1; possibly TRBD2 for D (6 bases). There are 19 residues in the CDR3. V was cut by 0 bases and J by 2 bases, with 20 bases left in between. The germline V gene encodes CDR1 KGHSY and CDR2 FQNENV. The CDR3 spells CASSQSGKLRASAYNEQFF. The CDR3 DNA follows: TGTGCCAGCAGCCAATCTGGGAAATTAAGGGCTAGCGCCTACAATGAGCAGTTCTTC.

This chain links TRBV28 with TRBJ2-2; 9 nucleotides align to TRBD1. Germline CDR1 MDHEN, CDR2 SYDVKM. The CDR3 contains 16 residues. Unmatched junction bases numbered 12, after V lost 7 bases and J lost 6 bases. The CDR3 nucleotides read TGTGCCAGCATGGGCCGGGACAGGGCCTCATCCGGGGAGCTGTTTTTT. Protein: CASMGRDRASSGELFF.

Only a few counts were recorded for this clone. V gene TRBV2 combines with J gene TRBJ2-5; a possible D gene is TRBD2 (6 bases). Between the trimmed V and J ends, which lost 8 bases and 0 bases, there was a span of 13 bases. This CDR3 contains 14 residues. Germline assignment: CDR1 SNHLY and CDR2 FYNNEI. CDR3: CASGGEAYQETQYF. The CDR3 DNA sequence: TGTGCCAGCGGAGGGGAGGCCTACCAAGAGACCCAGTACTTC.

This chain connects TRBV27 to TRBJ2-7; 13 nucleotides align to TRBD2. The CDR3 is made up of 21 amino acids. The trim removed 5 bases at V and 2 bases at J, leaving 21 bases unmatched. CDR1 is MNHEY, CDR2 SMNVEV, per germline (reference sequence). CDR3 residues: CASSPPYRTSGRRFEAYEQYF. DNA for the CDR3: TGTGCCAGCAGTCCCCCTTATCGGACTAGCGGGAGAAGATTCGAGGCCTACGAGCAGTACTTC.

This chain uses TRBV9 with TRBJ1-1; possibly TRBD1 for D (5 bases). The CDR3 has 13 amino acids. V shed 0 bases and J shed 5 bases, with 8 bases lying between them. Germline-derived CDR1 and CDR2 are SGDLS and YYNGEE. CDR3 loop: CASSVVSGTEAFF. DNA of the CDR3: TGTGCCAGCAGCGTAGTGTCAGGGACTGAAGCTTTCTTT.

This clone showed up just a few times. The DNA for the CDR3 is TGTGCCAGCAGCCTGGGACTAGCGGACTCCTACGAGCAGTACTTC. It yields the protein CASSLGLADSYEQYF. This chain connects TRBV6-2 or TRBV6-3 to TRBJ2-7; 11 bases are a match to TRBD2. CDR1 and CDR2 from the germline V gene are MNHEY and SVGEGT. V was clipped by 6 bases and J by 0 bases; unmatched bases: 4. The CDR3 sequence is 15 residues long.

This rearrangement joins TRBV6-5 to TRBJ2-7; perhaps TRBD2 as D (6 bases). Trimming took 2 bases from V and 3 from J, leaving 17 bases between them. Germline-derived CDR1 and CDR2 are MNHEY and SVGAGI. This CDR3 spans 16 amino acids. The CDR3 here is CASSYPSGLEDYEQYF. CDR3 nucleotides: TGTGCCAGCAGTTACCCTTCGGGACTTGAAGACTACGAGCAGTACTTC.